A selection of T cell receptor beta chains follows, all from one sample in a study of blood T cell repertoires in COVID-19. TCRdb's copy holds only in-frame clones and misses some; the assay was immunoSEQ multiplex PCR. The sample has over 400,000 clones; roughly 89% are singletons. Material for sequencing was peripheral blood. Source of these receptors: a woman in her fifties or sixties with COVID-19, enrolled during active disease. Each CDR3 is given with its conserved first and last residue. Rows may omit the clone size; those that give it use once, few, many or a size class.

j_gene: TRBJ2-7; abundance: -; v_gene: TRBV5-1; CDR3aa: CASSFRLAGSSYEQYF
j_gene: TRBJ1-4; abundance: -; v_gene: TRBV6-2/TRBV6-3; CDR3aa: CASSTVRAQGVSSLFF
j_gene: TRBJ2-7; abundance: few; v_gene: TRBV6-5; CDR3aa: CASLVGDGGRYEQYF
j_gene: TRBJ1-3; abundance: -; v_gene: TRBV19; CDR3aa: CASSLVSGSGNTIYF
j_gene: TRBJ1-1; abundance: -; v_gene: TRBV12-3/TRBV12-4; CDR3aa: CASRSRTDTEAFF
j_gene: TRBJ2-7; abundance: -; v_gene: TRBV6-2/TRBV6-3; CDR3aa: CASSYLLSGPPSYEQYF
j_gene: TRBJ1-5; abundance: -; v_gene: TRBV6-6; CDR3aa: CASSYGQGGTQHF
j_gene: TRBJ1-2; abundance: -; v_gene: TRBV30; CDR3aa: CAWNFGGDEGYTF
j_gene: TRBJ1-2; abundance: -; v_gene: TRBV14; CDR3aa: CASSQVPGTNYGYTF
j_gene: TRBJ2-6; abundance: -; v_gene: TRBV19; CDR3aa: CASSTQGPGANVLTF
j_gene: TRBJ2-1; abundance: -; v_gene: TRBV3-1/TRBV3-2; CDR3aa: CASSQDAGGAGGEQFF
j_gene: TRBJ1-2; abundance: -; v_gene: TRBV6-5; CDR3aa: CASSWTGGSYGYTF
j_gene: TRBJ2-7; abundance: -; v_gene: TRBV6-6; CDR3aa: CASSYVWDWRRYF
j_gene: TRBJ2-7; abundance: -; v_gene: TRBV2; CDR3aa: CASSEKSGVQLEQYF
j_gene: TRBJ1-5; abundance: -; v_gene: TRBV19; CDR3aa: CASSLRLEPQHF
j_gene: TRBJ1-2; abundance: -; v_gene: TRBV6-6; CDR3aa: CAGGARGDNPNYGYTF
j_gene: TRBJ1-3; abundance: -; v_gene: TRBV5-1; CDR3aa: CASSLVGVDGNTIYF
j_gene: TRBJ2-3; abundance: -; v_gene: TRBV9; CDR3aa: CASSVTPQGTDTQYF
j_gene: TRBJ1-1; abundance: -; v_gene: TRBV19; CDR3aa: CASSIKGLYGAEAFF
j_gene: TRBJ2-2; abundance: -; v_gene: TRBV5-1; CDR3aa: CASSNPTGGGTGELFF